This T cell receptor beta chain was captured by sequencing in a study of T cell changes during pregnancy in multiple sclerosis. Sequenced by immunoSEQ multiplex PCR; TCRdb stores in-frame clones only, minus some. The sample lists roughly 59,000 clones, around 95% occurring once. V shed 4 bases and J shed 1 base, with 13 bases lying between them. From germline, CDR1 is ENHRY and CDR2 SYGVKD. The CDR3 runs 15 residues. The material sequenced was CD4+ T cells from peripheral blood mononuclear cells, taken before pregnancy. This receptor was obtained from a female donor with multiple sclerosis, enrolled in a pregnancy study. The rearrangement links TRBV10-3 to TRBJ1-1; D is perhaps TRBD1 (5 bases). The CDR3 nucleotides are TGTGCCATCAGTGGCCGGGGAGGACAGAACACTGAAGCTTTCTTT. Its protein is CAISGRGGQNTEAFF.